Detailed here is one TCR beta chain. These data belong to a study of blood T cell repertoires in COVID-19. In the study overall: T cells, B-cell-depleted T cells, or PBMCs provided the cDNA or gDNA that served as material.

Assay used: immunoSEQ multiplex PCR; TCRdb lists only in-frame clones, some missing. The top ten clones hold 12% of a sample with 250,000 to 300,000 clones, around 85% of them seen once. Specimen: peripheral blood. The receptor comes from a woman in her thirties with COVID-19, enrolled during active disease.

The CDR3 loop is CASGRGGVNTGELFF. DNA for the CDR3: TGTGCTAGTGGTCGAGGGGGGGTGAACACCGGGGAGCTGTTTTTT. The chain uses TRBV12-5 and TRBJ2-2; TRBD2 is a possible D gene (7 bases). Germline V lookup: CDR1 LGHNT, CDR2 FRNRAP. Trimming took off 5 bases at V and 1 base at J, with 11 bases between the two ends. The CDR3 contains 15 residues.